These 5 T cell receptor beta chains were all obtained from the same sample, sequenced in a study of blood T cell repertoires in COVID-19. Sequencing used immunoSEQ multiplex PCR; TCRdb keeps in-frame clones, though not all of them. The table includes fewer than 400,000 clones, approximately 91% detected once. The sequenced sample consisted of PBMCs or T cells enriched from blood (not recorded which). Receptor source: a woman aged 25 to 45 who had been exposed to COVID-19.

The CDR3: CASSLRQGRGYEQYF. DNA for the CDR3: TGCGCCAGCAGCTTGCGACAGGGGAGGGGATACGAGCAGTACTTC. The V and J genes are TRBV5-1 and TRBJ2-7; TRBD1 might be the D (8 bases). The CDR3 extends over 15 amino acids. The germline CDR1 and CDR2 sequences are SGHRS and YFSETQ. Deletions cut 1 base from V and 4 bases from J, with 15 bases between.

The chain joins TRBV4-1 to TRBJ2-4, with 12 positions matching TRBD2. V dropped 1 base and J dropped 2; count of bases not matched to a gene: 6. The CDR3 runs to 18 residues. The germline CDR1 and CDR2 sequences are MGHRA and YSYEKL. In DNA form, the CDR3 reads TGCGCCAGCAGCCAAGGTCTAGCGGGGGGGCAATCCAAAAACATTCAGTACTTC. This codes for CASSQGLAGGQSKNIQYF.

The chain couples TRBV12-3 or TRBV12-4 to TRBJ1-1; D is unresolved. The CDR3 is 11 residues long. V lost 6 bases to trimming and J lost 9 bases, with 11 bases between them. The CDR3 DNA follows: TGTGCCAGCAGCTTTTCAGTCAAAGCTTTCTTT. It translates to CASSFSVKAFF.

The chain carries TRBV10-3 and TRBJ2-7; weak D call: TRBD2 (5 bases). The ends were cut back, 10 bases at V and 7 bases at J, with 20 bases in the middle. The CDR3 sequence is 13 residues long. Germline CDR1 is ENHRY and CDR2 is SYGVKD. The CDR3 here is CATMQDSLREQYF. As DNA, the CDR3 is TGTGCCACTATGCAGGACTCCCTACGGGAGCAGTACTTC.

This clone was detected once. V is TRBV6-2 or TRBV6-3 and J is TRBJ2-3, with 9 bases matching TRBD1. This CDR3 has 16 residues. Germline V gene data show CDR1 as MNHEY and CDR2 as SVGEGT. V shed 5 bases and J 8 bases; nucleotides not matched to a gene: 14. The CDR3 DNA sequence: TGTGCCAGCAGTAAAACATGGATGACAGGGGGACTTACGCAGTATTTT. Protein: CASSKTWMTGGLTQYF.